These T cell receptor beta chains were read from a single sample in a study of cytomegalovirus exposure and HLA in healthy donors. Assay: immunoSEQ multiplex PCR; the TCRdb copy retains only in-frame clones and omits some. Among some 200,000 clones listed, 77% were seen once. Material: PBMCs. The receptors were gathered from a woman in her sixties or seventies in good health and CMV-seropositive. Both conserved end residues are part of each CDR3. D genes are given only for firm matches. For some rows the clone size is stated as once, few or many, or as a class when expanded; others skip it.

D gene: .
V gene: TRBV10-3
J gene: TRBJ2-1
clone size: .
CDR3 protein: CAISVTYNEQFF
CDR3 DNA: TGTGCCATCAGCGTTACATACAATGAGCAGTTCTTC

D gene: .
V gene: TRBV28
J gene: TRBJ1-2
clone size: .
CDR3 protein: CASSSGRIQYGYTF
CDR3 DNA: TGTGCCAGCAGTTCTGGCAGGATTCAGTATGGCTACACCTTC

D gene: TRBD1
V gene: TRBV28
J gene: TRBJ1-1
clone size: .
CDR3 protein: CASSLTGGEAFF
CDR3 DNA: TGTGCCAGCAGTTTAACAGGGGGTGAAGCTTTCTTT

D gene: .
V gene: TRBV19
J gene: TRBJ2-3
clone size: .
CDR3 protein: CASSIIPGTDDTDTQYF
CDR3 DNA: TGTGCCAGTAGTATAATCCCAGGAACAGATGACACAGATACGCAGTATTTT

D gene: .
V gene: TRBV4-3
J gene: TRBJ2-1
clone size: .
CDR3 protein: CASSQGAGYEQFF
CDR3 DNA: TGCGCCAGCAGCCAAGGCGCCGGGTATGAGCAGTTCTTC

D gene: .
V gene: TRBV11-3
J gene: TRBJ1-6
clone size: .
CDR3 protein: CASSVGREGSPLHF
CDR3 DNA: TGTGCCAGCAGCGTCGGGAGGGAAGGATCACCCCTCCACTTT

D gene: TRBD2
V gene: TRBV5-4
J gene: TRBJ2-3
clone size: .
CDR3 protein: CASSLSGRGPDTQYF
CDR3 DNA: TGTGCCAGCAGCTTAAGCGGGAGGGGGCCAGATACGCAGTATTTT

D gene: TRBD1
V gene: TRBV18
J gene: TRBJ1-2
clone size: .
CDR3 protein: CASSLGQGSSDGYTF
CDR3 DNA: TGTGCCAGCTCACTGGGACAGGGATCAAGTGATGGCTACACCTTC

D gene: TRBD1
V gene: TRBV4-3
J gene: TRBJ1-2
clone size: once
CDR3 protein: CASSQRQGTYGYTF
CDR3 DNA: TGCGCCAGCAGCCAAAGACAGGGGACCTATGGCTACACCTTC

D gene: .
V gene: TRBV12-2
J gene: TRBJ1-4
clone size: once
CDR3 protein: CASRLPAWDRGDEKLFF
CDR3 DNA: TGTGCAAGTCGCTTGCCGGCCTGGGACAGGGGGGATGAAAAACTGTTTTTT

D gene: .
V gene: TRBV12-1
J gene: TRBJ1-2
clone size: .
CDR3 protein: CASSPDTVTPYYGYTF
CDR3 DNA: TGTGCCAGCAGCCCCGACACCGTTACCCCTTACTATGGCTACACCTTC

D gene: .
V gene: TRBV7-2
J gene: TRBJ2-7
clone size: .
CDR3 protein: CASSFQGQGYEQYF
CDR3 DNA: TGTGCCAGCAGCTTCCAAGGGCAGGGGTACGAGCAGTACTTC

D gene: TRBD1
V gene: TRBV6-1
J gene: TRBJ1-1
clone size: few
CDR3 protein: CASSAPGTGGTEAFF
CDR3 DNA: TGTGCCAGCAGTGCCCCCGGGACAGGGGGCACTGAAGCTTTCTTT

D gene: .
V gene: TRBV15
J gene: TRBJ2-7
clone size: .
CDR3 protein: CATSRGGDAYEQYF
CDR3 DNA: TGTGCCACCAGCAGAGGGGGCGACGCCTACGAGCAGTACTTC

D gene: .
V gene: TRBV5-3
J gene: TRBJ2-3
clone size: .
CDR3 protein: CARSLVSDTQYF
CDR3 DNA: TGTGCCAGAAGCTTGGTATCAGATACGCAGTATTTT

D gene: .
V gene: TRBV19
J gene: TRBJ2-3
clone size: .
CDR3 protein: CASSIRADTQYF
CDR3 DNA: TGTGCCAGTAGTATTCGCGCAGATACGCAGTATTTT

D gene: .
V gene: TRBV7-2
J gene: TRBJ1-1
clone size: few
CDR3 protein: CASSLSLNTEAFF
CDR3 DNA: TGTGCCAGCAGCCTCTCCCTGAACACTGAAGCTTTCTTT

D gene: .
V gene: TRBV10-1
J gene: TRBJ2-7
clone size: .
CDR3 protein: CASSGRGAAYEQYF
CDR3 DNA: TGCGCCAGCAGTGGACGGGGGGCGGCTTACGAGCAGTACTTC

D gene: .
V gene: TRBV7-2
J gene: TRBJ1-2
clone size: .
CDR3 protein: CASSLGSMGGWIYGYTF
CDR3 DNA: TGTGCCAGCAGCTTAGGTTCCATGGGGGGTTGGATCTATGGCTACACCTTC

D gene: .
V gene: TRBV21-1
J gene: TRBJ1-5
clone size: .
CDR3 protein: CASSPQGGGDSNQPQHF
CDR3 DNA: TGTGCCAGCAGCCCCCAAGGAGGCGGAGATAGCAATCAGCCCCAGCATTTT

D gene: .
V gene: TRBV7-8
J gene: TRBJ2-1
clone size: .
CDR3 protein: CASSTTSLVNEQFF
CDR3 DNA: TGTGCCAGCAGCACGACCTCACTAGTCAATGAGCAGTTCTTC

D gene: TRBD2
V gene: TRBV18
J gene: TRBJ2-7
clone size: .
CDR3 protein: CASSPQAGDEQYF
CDR3 DNA: TGTGCCAGCTCACCTCAGGCGGGGGATGAGCAGTACTTC

D gene: .
V gene: TRBV5-1
J gene: TRBJ2-1
clone size: once
CDR3 protein: CASSLAEVLGNEQFF
CDR3 DNA: TGCGCCAGCAGCTTGGCCGAGGTATTGGGCAATGAGCAGTTCTTC

D gene: TRBD1
V gene: TRBV10-1
J gene: TRBJ1-1
clone size: .
CDR3 protein: CVQPKGTANTEAFF
CDR3 DNA: TGCGTACAACCGAAGGGGACAGCGAACACTGAAGCTTTCTTT

D gene: .
V gene: TRBV7-2
J gene: TRBJ2-1
clone size: few
CDR3 protein: CASSLAGLSYNEQFF
CDR3 DNA: TGTGCCAGCAGCTTAGCGGGGCTCTCCTACAATGAGCAGTTCTTC

D gene: TRBD2
V gene: TRBV2
J gene: TRBJ2-1
clone size: once
CDR3 protein: CASSLGEGTVKQFF
CDR3 DNA: TGTGCCAGCAGCCTTGGGGAGGGGACGGTTAAGCAGTTCTTC